Listed here is a single T cell receptor beta chain. Its cognate antigen has yet to be identified. No qualities accompany the bases; no much larger clone lies one base away. The sample originates from a study of blood T cell repertoires in COVID-19 (TCRdb year 2020). Study-wide context: Samples covering the acute and convalescent phases of COVID-19 were provided by collaborators in the United States, Italy and Spain. The prospective study material was composed of cDNA or gDNA derived from T cells, B-cell-depleted T cells, or PBMCs. Subjects who had been exposed to COVID-19, were actively infected with it, or had recovered from it provided the deeply sampled blood TCRbeta repertoires that made up the dataset. The repertoires were made available in a free public database intended to serve as a resource for research on the immune response to SARS-CoV-2. The samples were drawn from the first 160 participants of the ongoing ImmuneRACE study and from some 1,300 subjects provided by 6 global collaborators. Sample metadata almost always included a de-identified subject ID, COVID-19 status, age in years and sex. Where available, HLA class I and class II types were obtained from metadata supplied by the sample provider rather than from assay-based typing.

In the germline V gene, CDR1 corresponds to SGHRS and CDR2 to YFSETQ. The CDR3 runs 14 amino acids, cysteine and phenylalanine included. Only CDR3 DNA is held: 42 bases, read in frame from base 1. V is cut by 5 bases and J by 0 bases, and the space between the germline ends is 12 bases. Results and caveats for the whole study, not just this receptor: How much clinical and demographic metadata was included differed by source and by participant, and the metadata was provided uncurated.

Whole blood was collected in K2EDTA tubes by collaborating institutions according to the institutions' own protocols. For TCRbeta analysis, collaborators shipped samples in one of three forms: frozen whole blood, isolated PBMCs, or DNA extracted from either of those sample types. TCRbeta CDR3 regions were amplified from genomic DNA by means of the immunoSEQ Assay, a bias-controlled multiplex PCR. In the source study's methods: The number of nucleated cells in each sample was estimated by amplification of reference gene primers within the assay. To quantify the absolute abundance of each unique TCRbeta CDR3 rearrangement, sequence reads were collapsed and filtered. Productive Simpson clonality was computed per sample as the square root of Simpson's diversity index over productive rearrangements. The table was pulled from immuneACCESS by TCRdb, which kept in-frame rearrangements only. Such tables lose some clones; where checked, under half of the loss comes from unresolved V genes, and the rest has no known cause. The V and J calls and clone size are taken from that table; D and trimming were inferred from the DNA. The sample table holds around 130,000 clones, of which around 87% were seen once. Around 30% of the sample rests with the top ten.

The clonotype was recovered from a man between 65 and 85 years old with active or convalescent COVID-19. The chain was built from TRBV5-1 and TRBJ2-7; TRBD1 could be the D gene, as 5 bases match. Sequencing was carried out using peripheral blood. CDR3 loop: CASRFDSNSYEQYF. The nucleotide sequence reads as follows: TGCGCCAGCAGGTTCGACAGCAACTCCTACGAGCAGTACTTC. The full variable domain, completed from the reference TRBV5-1 and TRBJ2-7 proteins outside the CDR3, reads KAGVTQTPRYLIKTRGQQVTLSCSPISGHRSVSWYQQTPGQGLQFLFEYFSETQRNKGNFPGRFSGRQFSNSRSEMNVSTLELGDSALYLCASRFDSNSYEQYFGPGTRLTVT.